These 9 T cell receptor beta chains were sequenced from one sample in a study of T cell clonality in common variable immunodeficiency. These TCRs are of unknown antigen specificity. Overall study findings and caveats: In common variable immunodeficiency, TCR beta chains reportedly carried fewer deletions and N-nucleotide insertions.

Clones were sequenced by immunoSEQ multiplex PCR, and TCRdb holds only the in-frame ones, with some missing. The sample lists over 30,000 clones, none appearing once, the ten largest making up approximately 7%. The sequenced material came from peripheral blood mononuclear cells. These receptor sequences come from a human donor with common variable immunodeficiency.

This clone was observed a few times. The read ends 3 residues shy of where the CDR3 ends; the end is completed using the germline J gene. The J gene is TRBJ1-3, the V gene TRBV18, with D perhaps matching TRBD1 (6 bases). The V end lost 0 bases, the J end lost 2 bases, and 14 bases lay between the germline ends. Germline V gene lookup returns CDR1 KGHSH and CDR2 LQKENI. The CDR3 consists of 17 residues. CDR3 in amino acids: CASSPPGAGRTGNTIYF. CDR3 bases read: TGTGCCAGCTCACCACCGGGGGCGGGACGCACTGGAAACACC. Variable domain in full (rest from reference TRBV18 and TRBJ1-3): NAGVMQNPRHLVRRRGQEARLRCSPMKGHSHVYWYRQLPEEGLKFMVYLQKENIIDESGMPKERFSAEFPKEGPSILRIQQVVRGDSAAYFCASSPPGAGRTGNTIYFGEGSWLTVV.

The CDR3 DNA, read in part, is TGTGCCAGCAGCTTACTACAGGGGGGAGGAAACACC. This encodes CASSLLQGGGNT. The whole CDR3 protein reads CASSLLQGGGNTIYF. The rearrangement links TRBV7-2 to TRBJ1-3, with 8 bases identical to TRBD1. The read terminates 3 residues ahead of where the CDR3 ends, so the germline J gene completes it. The CDR3 runs 15 residues. Germline lookup yields CDR1 SGHTA and CDR2 FQGNSA. V trimming: 2 bases; J trimming: 4 bases; junction bases outside the gene matches: 4. Based on the CDR3 plus reference TRBV7-2 and TRBJ1-3, the full variable domain is GAGVSQSPSNKVTEKGKDVELRCDPISGHTALYWYRQSLGQGLEFLIYFQGNSAPDKSGLPSDRFSAERTGGSVSTLTIQRTQQEDSAVYLCASSLLQGGGNTIYFGEGSWLTVV.

This clone was detected only a few times. The read ends 3 residues early relative to the CDR3; the germline J gene fills the gap. The chain links TRBV7-9 to TRBJ1-6; possible D gene TRBD1, 5 bases. The germline V gene encodes CDR1 SEHNR and CDR2 FQNEAQ (reference sequence). Deletions cut 1 base from V and 10 bases from J, with 11 bases between. The CDR3 extends over 14 amino acids. The CDR3 protein is CASSLDPGQSPLHF. The CDR3 DNA, read in part, is TGTGCCAGCAGCTTAGACCCAGGGCAGTCACCC.

There are many counts of this clone. CDR3 DNA, as far as it was read: TGCGCCAGCTCCTTGCGTACCTTGGGGACTATCGAGCCCGACAATGAG. As protein: CASSLRTLGTIEPDNE. The entire CDR3 reads CASSLRTLGTIEPDNEQFF. The chain joins TRBV5-1 to TRBJ2-1; the match to TRBD2 covers 7 bases. The sequenced fragment ends 3 residues before the CDR3 boundary, so the rest is inferred from the germline J gene. V gave up 7 bases and J gave up 5 bases; unmatched junction bases: 24. The CDR3 totals 19 residues. Germline lookup yields CDR1 SGHRS and CDR2 YFSETQ.

This clone came up a few times. The sequence runs out 3 residues before the end of the CDR3; the remainder is reconstructed from the germline J gene. This chain links TRBV2 with TRBJ2-7, with TRBD1 as a possible D gene (5 bases). The CDR3 has 14 residues. V shed 7 bases and J shed 2 bases, with 15 bases lying between them. Germline V CDR1 and CDR2: SNHLY, FYNNEI. Partial CDR3 DNA: TGTGCCAGCACCCGGACAAGGACCACCTACGAG. It specifies CASTRTRTTYE. The CDR3 in full is CASTRTRTTYEQYF. The variable domain in full, completed from reference TRBV2 and TRBJ2-7, reads EPEVTQTPSHQVTQMGQEVILRCVPISNHLYFYWYRQILGQKVEFLVSFYNNEISEKSEIFDDQFSVERPDGSNFTLKIRSTKLEDSAMYFCASTRTRTTYEQYFGPGTRLTVT.

The CDR3 is CAGGQGDKQPQHF. The CDR3 bases that were read are TGTGCCGGGGGACAGGGGGATAAGCAGCCC. This chain uses TRBV19 with TRBJ1-5, with 11 bases fitting TRBD1. The CDR3 extends 3 residues past the end of the read, so its final part is completed from the germline J gene. The germline gives CDR1 LNHDA, CDR2 SQIVND (reference sequence). This CDR3 spans 13 amino acids. V dropped 11 bases and J dropped 7; count of bases not matched to a gene: 7.

Points on this clone: The observed sequence ends 3 residues before the CDR3 terminus, with the missing tail filled in from the germline J gene. The chain joins TRBV7-9 to TRBJ1-3, with 7 bases that match TRBD1. Germline values: CDR1 SEHNR, CDR2 FQNEAQ (reference sequence). This CDR3 comprises 14 residues. Trimming removed 5 bases from V and 6 bases from J; junction bases left unmatched: 7. CDR3 residues: CASSQTGTVNTIYF. The part of the CDR3 DNA that was read is TGTGCCAGCAGCCAGACAGGGACAGTAAACACC.

Details on this clone: The sequence runs out 3 residues before the end of the CDR3; the remainder is reconstructed from the germline J gene. The gene calls are TRBV11-3 and TRBJ1-1; D unclear. V was cut by 2 bases and J by 1 base, with 8 bases left in between. Germline V lookup: CDR1 SGHNT, CDR2 YENEEA. The CDR3 length is 14 residues. This CDR3 is CASSLIGENTEAFF. Incomplete CDR3 DNA: TGTGCCAGCAGCTTAATCGGGGAGAACACTGAA.

This clone has only a few counts. The DNA ends 3 residues before the CDR3 does, and the rest of the CDR3 is filled in from the germline J gene. The genes are TRBV7-2 and TRBJ2-3; D perhaps matches TRBD1 (5 bases). Germline CDR1 and CDR2: SGHTA and FQGNSA. Between the trimmed V and J ends, which lost 0 bases and 4 bases, there was a span of 5 bases. The CDR3 is 13 residues long. The CDR3 spells CASSLAGADTQYF. The sequenced part of the CDR3 DNA is TGTGCCAGCAGCTTAGCAGGGGCAGATACG.